This is a list of T cell receptor beta chains from one sample in a study of blood T cell repertoires in COVID-19. Here immunoSEQ multiplex PCR was the method, and the copy in TCRdb shows in-frame clones only, minus some. The table shows some 170,000 clones, with about 78% occurring only once. The sequenced sample consisted of PBMCs or T cells enriched from blood (not recorded which). The source is a woman aged 45 to 65 who had recovered from COVID-19. The CDR3 runs from the conserved cysteine through the conserved F or W. The order of the fields is J gene, clone size, V gene, D gene, CDR3 DNA, CDR3 protein. The D gene is left open where the match is weak. Clone size is stated in some rows and not others, as once, few, many or a class when expanded.

TRBJ2-1 - TRBV19 TRBD2 TGTGCCAGTAGTGTGACACTGGGGGGGTTTTTGAATGAGCAGTTCTTC CASSVTLGGFLNEQFF
TRBJ2-5 - TRBV18 - TGTGCCAGCTCATTCCTGGAGTTGGAGACCCAGTACTTC CASSFLELETQYF
TRBJ2-3 - TRBV7-2 TRBD2 TGTGCCAGCAGCTTAAGCCTAGCGGGAGCACGCACAGATACGCAGTATTTT CASSLSLAGARTDTQYF
TRBJ2-2 - TRBV5-1 - TGCGCCAGCAGCCAGGGCCAGGCTCACACCGGGGAGCTGTTTTTT CASSQGQAHTGELFF
TRBJ2-7 - TRBV4-1 TRBD1 TGCGCCAGCAGCGCACAACAGGGGGTACGTACGGAGCAGTACTTC CASSAQQGVRTEQYF
TRBJ2-2 - TRBV24-1 - TGTGCCACCAGTGGTATCGGGGAAGCCGGGGAGCTGTTTTTT CATSGIGEAGELFF
TRBJ2-7 - TRBV7-2 TRBD2 TGTGCCAGCAGCTGGGGGGGACCCTACGAGCAGTACTTC CASSWGGPYEQYF
TRBJ2-3 - TRBV4-2 - TGTGCCAGCAGCAGGGGTAGTAGCACAGATACGCAGTATTTT CASSRGSSTDTQYF
TRBJ1-3 - TRBV28 - TGTGCCAGCAGCCTTCAGGTTGGAAACACCATATATTTT CASSLQVGNTIYF
TRBJ1-5 - TRBV2 - TGTGCCAGCAAATCCGGACCTGACAGAGATAGCAATCAGCCCCAGCATTTT CASKSGPDRDSNQPQHF
TRBJ1-5 - TRBV29-1 TRBD1 TGCAGCGGCCAGACAGGGACCAATCAGCCCCAGCATTTT CSGQTGTNQPQHF
TRBJ2-5 - TRBV5-1 TRBD1 TGCGCCAGCAGCTTGGGACAGGGGGCCGTAGAGACCCAGTACTTC CASSLGQGAVETQYF
TRBJ2-7 - TRBV29-1 - TGCAGCGCGCTGGAGAGCTCCTACGAGCAGTACTTC CSALESSYEQYF
TRBJ2-7 - TRBV11-2 TRBD1 TGTGCCAGCAGCTTACCCTCGGGACAGGGGGTGAAGGAGCAGTACTTC CASSLPSGQGVKEQYF
TRBJ2-5 - TRBV7-9 TRBD1 TGTGCCAGCAGCAAGACCGGGACAGGGGGCAGAGAGACCCAGTACTTC CASSKTGTGGRETQYF
TRBJ2-3 - TRBV3-1/TRBV3-2 TRBD2 TGTGCCAGCAGCCAAGATGAGGGGACTAGCGTATATACAGATACGCAGTATTTT CASSQDEGTSVYTDTQYF
TRBJ2-3 once TRBV28 TRBD2 TGTGCCAGCAGCGGGACTAGCGGGTATAGCACAGATACGCAGTATTTT CASSGTSGYSTDTQYF
TRBJ1-1 - TRBV19 TRBD1 TGTGCCAGTAGTATACAGGGGGCGAGGACTGAAGCTTTCTTT CASSIQGARTEAFF
TRBJ1-2 - TRBV3-1/TRBV3-2 - TGTGCCAGCAGCCAAGCCAGGATAGGCTATGGCTACACCTTC CASSQARIGYGYTF
TRBJ2-7 few TRBV28 TRBD2 TGTGCCAGCAGCCTGGGGACTATAGCGGGAGGCTCCTACGAGCAGTACTTC CASSLGTIAGGSYEQYF
TRBJ2-6 - TRBV3-1/TRBV3-2 TRBD2 TGTGCCAGCAGCCAGGGACTAGCAGCTGGGGCCAACGTCCTGACTTTC CASSQGLAAGANVLTF
TRBJ1-1 - TRBV28 - TGTGCCAGCAGTTTATACAGCAACACTGAAGCTTTCTTT CASSLYSNTEAFF
TRBJ2-7 - TRBV15 TRBD1 TGTGCCACCAGCGATCAGGGACAGGGCTACGAGCAGTACTTC CATSDQGQGYEQYF
TRBJ2-7 - TRBV7-9 - TGTGCCAGCAGCTCGGGTCCCGAGCAGTACTTC CASSSGPEQYF
TRBJ2-2 - TRBV19 - TGTGCCAGTAGTGTCCCTCTCCGGGACACCGGGGAGCTGTTTTTT CASSVPLRDTGELFF
TRBJ2-7 - TRBV28 - TGTGCCAGCAGTTTAGGGCTAGCTGCTATCTCCTACGAGCAGTACTTC CASSLGLAAISYEQYF
TRBJ2-7 - TRBV3-1/TRBV3-2 TRBD2 TGTGCCAGCAGCCAGGGCGGGAGTCTCTACGAGCAGTACTTC CASSQGGSLYEQYF
TRBJ2-7 - TRBV5-5 TRBD2 TGTGCCAGCCGACGAGAATACCAGCGGGAGGAGCAGTACTTC CASRREYQREEQYF
TRBJ1-2 - TRBV5-1 TRBD1 TGCGCCAGCAGCCCGGGACAGGGATACTATGGCTACACCTTC CASSPGQGYYGYTF
TRBJ2-1 - TRBV19 TRBD2 TGTGCCAGTAGAGAATATAGCGGGAGGGCCGGCGATGAGCAGTTCTTC CASREYSGRAGDEQFF
TRBJ2-1 - TRBV11-1 TRBD2 TGTGCCAGCAGGATAGCGGGAGGAAACTACAATGAGCAGTTCTTC CASRIAGGNYNEQFF
TRBJ2-7 - TRBV19 TRBD1 TGTGCCAGTAGCAATACCGGGACAGGGGGACTCGAGCAGTACTTC CASSNTGTGGLEQYF
TRBJ1-2 - TRBV27 - TGTGCCAGCCGATACAGCTCGAGGGAACTCTATGGCTACACCTTC CASRYSSRELYGYTF